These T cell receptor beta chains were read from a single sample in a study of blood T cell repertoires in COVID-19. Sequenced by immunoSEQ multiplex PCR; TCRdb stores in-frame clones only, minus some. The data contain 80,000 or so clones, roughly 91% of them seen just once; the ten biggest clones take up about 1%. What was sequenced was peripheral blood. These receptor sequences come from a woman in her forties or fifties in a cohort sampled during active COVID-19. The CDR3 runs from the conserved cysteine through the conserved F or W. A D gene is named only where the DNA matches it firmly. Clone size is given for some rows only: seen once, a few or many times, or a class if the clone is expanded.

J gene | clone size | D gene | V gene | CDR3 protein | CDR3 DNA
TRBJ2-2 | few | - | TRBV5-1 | CASSSLGGNANTGELFF | TGCGCCAGCAGCTCCCTTGGGGGGAACGCGAACACCGGGGAGCTGTTTTTT
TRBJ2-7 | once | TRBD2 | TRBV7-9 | CASSLGLAGPPYEQYF | TGTGCCAGCAGCTTGGGACTAGCGGGACCTCCCTACGAGCAGTACTTC
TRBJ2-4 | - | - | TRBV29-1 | CSVASPPPVPKNIQYF | TGCAGCGTTGCATCGCCCCCCCCAGTGCCCAAAAACATTCAGTACTTC
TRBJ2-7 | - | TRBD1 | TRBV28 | CASRPPGQGFYEQYF | TGTGCCAGCAGGCCCCCGGGACAGGGGTTCTACGAGCAGTACTTC
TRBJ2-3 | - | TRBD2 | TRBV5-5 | CASSFLGTSGTDTQYF | TGTGCCAGCAGCTTCCTGGGGACTAGCGGCACAGATACGCAGTATTTT
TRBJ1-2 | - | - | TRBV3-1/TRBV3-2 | CASNNFEGALRF | TGTGCCAGCAACAACTTCGAAGGGGCTTTACGTTTC
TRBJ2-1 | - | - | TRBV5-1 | CASSLGGSSYNEQFF | TGCGCCAGCAGCTTGGGAGGGAGCTCCTACAATGAGCAGTTCTTC
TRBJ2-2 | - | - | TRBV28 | CASSRTGGAGELFF | TGTGCCAGCAGCCGCACCGGAGGGGCCGGGGAGCTGTTTTTT
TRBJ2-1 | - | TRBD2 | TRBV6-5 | CASAGGDYFHEQFF | TGTGCCAGCGCCGGGGGGGACTACTTCCATGAGCAGTTCTTC
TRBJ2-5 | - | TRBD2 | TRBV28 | CASSSLAVQETQYF | TGTGCCAGCAGTTCCCTAGCGGTACAAGAGACCCAGTACTTC
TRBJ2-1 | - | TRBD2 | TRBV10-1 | CASSGPLTSGREDEQFF | TGCGCCAGCAGTGGGCCCCTGACTAGCGGGAGGGAAGATGAGCAGTTCTTC
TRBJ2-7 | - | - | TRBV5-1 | CASNFQGEDEQYF | TGCGCCAGCAACTTCCAGGGGGAGGACGAGCAGTACTTC
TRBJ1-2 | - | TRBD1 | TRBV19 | CASSMGTGNFYGYTF | TGTGCCAGTAGTATGGGGACAGGGAACTTCTATGGCTACACCTTC
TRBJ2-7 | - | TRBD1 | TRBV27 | CASSSLPGGAGGYEQYF | TGTGCCAGCAGTTCTCTCCCAGGGGGCGCAGGGGGATACGAGCAGTACTTC
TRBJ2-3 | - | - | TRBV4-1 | CASSQGRERADTQYF | TGCGCCAGCAGCCAAGGACGGGAGAGGGCAGATACGCAGTATTTT
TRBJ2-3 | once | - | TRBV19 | CATTLGSTDTQYF | TGTGCCACCACACTAGGGTCCACAGATACGCAGTATTTT
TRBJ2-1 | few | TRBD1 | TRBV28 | CALRDRGYNEQFF | TGTGCGCTACGGGACAGGGGTTACAATGAGCAGTTCTTC
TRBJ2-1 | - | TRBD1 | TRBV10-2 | CASSEARDRGWEFF | TGCGCCAGCAGTGAGGCGCGGGACAGGGGATGGGAGTTCTTC
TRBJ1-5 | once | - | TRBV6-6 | CASGFREVGQPQHF | TGTGCCAGCGGGTTCAGGGAGGTGGGTCAGCCCCAGCATTTT
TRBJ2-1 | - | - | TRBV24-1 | CATSEPNVGASYNEQFF | TGTGCCACCAGTGAACCTAACGTAGGGGCATCCTACAATGAGCAGTTCTTC
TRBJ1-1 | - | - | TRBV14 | CASSHPGMNTEAFF | TGTGCCAGCAGCCATCCCGGGATGAACACTGAAGCTTTCTTT
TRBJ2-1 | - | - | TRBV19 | CATRDYNEQFF | TGTGCCACCCGGGACTACAATGAGCAGTTCTTC
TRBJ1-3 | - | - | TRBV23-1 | CASSQPPQRSGNTIYF | TGCGCCAGCAGTCAACCTCCACAACGGAGTGGAAACACCATATATTTT
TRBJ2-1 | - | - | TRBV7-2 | CASSFTGTNEQFF | TGTGCCAGCAGCTTTACAGGGACGAATGAGCAGTTCTTC
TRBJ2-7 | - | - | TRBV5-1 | CASSFLGAGYEQYF | TGCGCCAGCAGCTTCCTTGGGGCGGGGTACGAGCAGTACTTC